This T cell receptor beta chain was retrieved from a study of blood T cell repertoires in COVID-19. Only in-frame clones appear in the TCRdb table, and some are missing; sequencing was by immunoSEQ multiplex PCR. The table shows more than 150,000 clones, with 70% to 90% occurring only once. Sequenced: peripheral blood. The sequence was obtained from a man aged 40-50 years with active or convalescent COVID-19.

The DNA for the CDR3 is TGTGCCAGCAGTCCGGGAGGGAGCAATCAGCCCCAGCATTTT. It codes for CASSPGGSNQPQHF. V usage is TRBV28 and J usage is TRBJ1-5; D gene unclear. Germline lookup yields CDR1 MDHEN and CDR2 SYDVKM. The CDR3 covers 14 residues. The V end was cut by 5 bases, the J end by 1 base, with 9 bases between.